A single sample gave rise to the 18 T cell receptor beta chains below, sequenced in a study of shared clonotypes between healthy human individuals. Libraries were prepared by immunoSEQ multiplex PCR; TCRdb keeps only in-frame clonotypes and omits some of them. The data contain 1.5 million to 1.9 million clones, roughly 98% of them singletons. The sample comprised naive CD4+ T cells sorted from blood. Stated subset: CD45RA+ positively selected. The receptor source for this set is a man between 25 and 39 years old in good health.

The CDR3 spells CASAKSGPSGDYGYTF. The CDR3 coding sequence is TGTGCTAGTGCCAAATCGGGACCATCGGGCGACTATGGCTACACCTTC. The V gene is TRBV12-5, the J gene TRBJ1-2; possibly TRBD1 for D (5 bases). V lost 7 bases and J 3 bases, leaving 21 bases between the germline ends. The germline V gene encodes CDR1 LGHNT and CDR2 FRNRAP. CDR3 length: 16 amino acids.

As DNA, the CDR3 is TGTGCCAGCAGCGTAGGTTTGTCCGAGGGACAGCCCCAGCATTTT. Protein sequence: CASSVGLSEGQPQHF. The J gene is TRBJ1-5, the V gene TRBV9; D uncertain. Trimming left V 0 bases short and J 7 bases short, with 14 bases between. This CDR3 contains 15 residues. From germline, CDR1 is SGDLS and CDR2 YYNGEE.

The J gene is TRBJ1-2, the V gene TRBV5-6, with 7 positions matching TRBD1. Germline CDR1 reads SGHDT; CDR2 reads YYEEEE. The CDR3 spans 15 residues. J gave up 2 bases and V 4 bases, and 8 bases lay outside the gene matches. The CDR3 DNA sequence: TGTGCCAGCAGCCTTGGGGGCAGGGGGAACTATGGCTACACCTTC. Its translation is CASSLGGRGNYGYTF.

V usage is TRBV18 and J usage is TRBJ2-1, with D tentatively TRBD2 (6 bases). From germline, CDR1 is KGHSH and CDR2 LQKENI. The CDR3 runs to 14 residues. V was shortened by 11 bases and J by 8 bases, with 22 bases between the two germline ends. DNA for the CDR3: TGTGCCTCAACACTCCTGGGCGGGATCGATGAGCAGTTCTTC. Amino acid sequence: CASTLLGGIDEQFF.

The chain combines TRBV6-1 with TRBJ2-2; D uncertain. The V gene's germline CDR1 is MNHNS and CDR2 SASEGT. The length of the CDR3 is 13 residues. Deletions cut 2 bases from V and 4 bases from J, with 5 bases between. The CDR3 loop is CASSEFLTGELFF. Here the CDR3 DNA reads TGTGCCAGCAGTGAATTCCTCACCGGGGAGCTGTTTTTT.

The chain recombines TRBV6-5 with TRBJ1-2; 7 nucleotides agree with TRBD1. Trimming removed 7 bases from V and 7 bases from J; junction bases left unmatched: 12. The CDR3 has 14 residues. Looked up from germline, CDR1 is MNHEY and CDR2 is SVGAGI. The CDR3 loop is CASNQRGRGIGYTF. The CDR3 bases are TGTGCCAGCAACCAACGGGGCAGGGGGATTGGCTACACCTTC.

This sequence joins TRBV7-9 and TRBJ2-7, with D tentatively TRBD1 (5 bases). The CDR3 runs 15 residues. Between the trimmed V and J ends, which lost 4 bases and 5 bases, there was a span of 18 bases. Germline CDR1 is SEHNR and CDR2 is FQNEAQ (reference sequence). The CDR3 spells CASSSNQGPRHEQYF. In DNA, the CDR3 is TGTGCCAGCAGCTCCAATCAGGGCCCCAGACACGAGCAGTACTTC.

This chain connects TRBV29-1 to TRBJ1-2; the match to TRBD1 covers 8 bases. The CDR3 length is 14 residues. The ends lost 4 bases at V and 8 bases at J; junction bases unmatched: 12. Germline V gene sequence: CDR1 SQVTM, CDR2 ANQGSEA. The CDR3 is CSVGRTGLSGGYTF. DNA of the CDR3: TGCAGCGTTGGAAGGACAGGGTTGAGTGGAGGCTACACCTTC.

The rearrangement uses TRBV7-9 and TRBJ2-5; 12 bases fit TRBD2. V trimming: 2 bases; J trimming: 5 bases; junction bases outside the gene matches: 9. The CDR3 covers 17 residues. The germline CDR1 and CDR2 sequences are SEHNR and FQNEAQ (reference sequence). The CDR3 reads CASSLKASGRGRETQYF. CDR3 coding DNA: TGTGCCAGCAGCTTAAAGGCTAGCGGGAGGGGCCGGGAGACCCAGTACTTC.

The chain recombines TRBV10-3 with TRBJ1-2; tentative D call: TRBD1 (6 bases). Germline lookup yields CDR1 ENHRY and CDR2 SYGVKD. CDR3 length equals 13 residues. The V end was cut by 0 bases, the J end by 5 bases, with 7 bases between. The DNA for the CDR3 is TGTGCCATCAGTGAGTCACAGGGATATGGCTACACCTTC. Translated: CAISESQGYGYTF.

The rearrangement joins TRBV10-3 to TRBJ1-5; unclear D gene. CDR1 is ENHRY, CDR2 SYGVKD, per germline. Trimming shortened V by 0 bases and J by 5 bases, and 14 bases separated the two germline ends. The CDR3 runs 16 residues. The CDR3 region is CAISESRATADQPQHF. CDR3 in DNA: TGTGCCATCAGTGAGTCCCGCGCGACTGCCGATCAGCCCCAGCATTTT.

In nucleotides, the CDR3 is TGTGCCAGCAGTCGTGGACAGGGGTTAGAGACCCAGTACTTC. Translated: CASSRGQGLETQYF. The rearrangement uses TRBV13 and TRBJ2-5; 9 positions match TRBD1. The J segment lost 4 bases and the V segment lost 6 bases, leaving 6 bases of the junction unmatched. CDR1 is PRHDT, CDR2 FYEKMQ, per germline (reference sequence). This CDR3 is built from 14 residues.

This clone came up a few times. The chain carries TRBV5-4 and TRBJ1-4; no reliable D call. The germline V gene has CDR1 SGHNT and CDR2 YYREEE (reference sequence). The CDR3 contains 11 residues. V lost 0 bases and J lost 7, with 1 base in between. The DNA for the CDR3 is TGTGCCAGCAGCTTGGGTGAAAAACTGTTTTTT. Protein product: CASSLGEKLFF.

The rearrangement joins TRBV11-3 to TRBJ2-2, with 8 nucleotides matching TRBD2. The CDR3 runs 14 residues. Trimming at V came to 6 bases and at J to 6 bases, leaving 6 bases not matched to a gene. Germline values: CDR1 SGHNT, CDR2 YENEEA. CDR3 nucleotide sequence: TGTGCCAGCAGGTCCTTAGCGGGATCCGGGGAGCTGTTTTTT. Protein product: CASRSLAGSGELFF.

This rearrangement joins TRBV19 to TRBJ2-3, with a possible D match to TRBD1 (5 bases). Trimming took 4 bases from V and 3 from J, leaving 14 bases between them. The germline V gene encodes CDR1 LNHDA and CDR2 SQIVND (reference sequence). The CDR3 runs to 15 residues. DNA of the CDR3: TGTGCCAGTAGTAACGACAGATCTAGTACAGATACGCAGTATTTT. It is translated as CASSNDRSSTDTQYF.

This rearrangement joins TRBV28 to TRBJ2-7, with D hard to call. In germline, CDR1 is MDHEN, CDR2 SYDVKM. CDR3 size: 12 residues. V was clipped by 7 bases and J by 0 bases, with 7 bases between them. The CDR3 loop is CASTRISYEQYF. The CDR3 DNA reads TGTGCCAGCACCCGAATCTCCTACGAGCAGTACTTC.

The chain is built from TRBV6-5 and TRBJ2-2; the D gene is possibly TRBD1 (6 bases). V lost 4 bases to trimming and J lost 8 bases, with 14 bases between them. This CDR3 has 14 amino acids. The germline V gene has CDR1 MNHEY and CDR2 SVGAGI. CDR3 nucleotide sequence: TGTGCCAGCAGTTTCCTGACAGGCTTAGGGGAGCTGTTTTTT. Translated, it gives CASSFLTGLGELFF.

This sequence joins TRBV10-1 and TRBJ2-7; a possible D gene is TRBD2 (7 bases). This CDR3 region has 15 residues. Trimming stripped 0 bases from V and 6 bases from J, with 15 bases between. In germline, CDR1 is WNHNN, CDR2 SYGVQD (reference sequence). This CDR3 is CASSESGGRVGEQYF. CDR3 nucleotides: TGCGCCAGCAGTGAGTCCGGGGGGCGGGTTGGCGAGCAGTACTTC.